The present T cell receptor beta chain was sequenced within a study of shared clonotypes between healthy human individuals. General observations from the study: Clonotype sharing among the donors was expected to vary with sequencing depth. There were few donors, and this limited the genetic and exposure-history diversity represented.

Everyone who donated was a Caucasian adult who lived in Nashville, Tennessee. Worth noting for this clone: Antigen specificity is unknown.

Study processing details: Sequence data from immunoSEQ were junction-only and lacked quality scores; consequently, filtering differed. The method was immunoSEQ multiplex PCR; TCRdb's version includes in-frame clones alone and lacks a portion of them. From that table come the V and J calls and clone size; the DNA was used to work out D and trimming. Found here are roughly 2.2 million clones, more than 80% of them singletons; the top ten hold 0.39%. V shed 4 bases and J shed 5 bases, with 9 bases lying between them. The CDR3 is 11 residues long. Germline assignment: CDR1 DFQATT and CDR2 SNEGSKA (reference sequence).

This TCR was recovered from a man aged 18-30 years in good health. Some clones in this sample may be carry-over from other donors' samples. The chain joins TRBV20-1 to TRBJ2-7, with D unclear. Sequences were obtained from naive CD4+ T cells from PBMCs. The subset here: CD45RA+ positively selected. The CDR3 spells CSATSVNEQYF. The DNA of the CDR3 is TGCAGTGCTACCTCAGTGAACGAGCAGTACTTC.